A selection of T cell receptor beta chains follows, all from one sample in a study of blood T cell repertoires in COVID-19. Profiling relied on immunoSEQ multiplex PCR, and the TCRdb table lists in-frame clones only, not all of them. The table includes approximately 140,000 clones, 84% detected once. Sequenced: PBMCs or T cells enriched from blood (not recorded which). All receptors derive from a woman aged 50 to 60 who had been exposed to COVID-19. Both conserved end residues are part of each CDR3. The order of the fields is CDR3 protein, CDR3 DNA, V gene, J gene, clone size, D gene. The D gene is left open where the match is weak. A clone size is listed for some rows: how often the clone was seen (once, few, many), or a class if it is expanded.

CASSLLQGRANTIYF	TGTGCCAGCAGCCTGTTACAGGGTCGGGCGAACACCATATATTTT	TRBV5-5	TRBJ1-3	NA	NA
CASSIPGQGLYGYTF	TGTGCCAGTAGTATCCCCGGACAGGGACTCTATGGCTACACCTTC	TRBV19	TRBJ1-2	few	TRBD1
CASSQAFSGSFLASSGTYEQYF	TGCGCCAGCAGCCAAGCTTTTAGCGGGAGTTTTTTAGCTAGCTCTGGAACCTACGAGCAGTACTTC	TRBV4-3	TRBJ2-7	few	TRBD2
CASSPTSGLSLYYNEQFF	TGCGCCAGCAGTCCCACTAGCGGACTTTCCCTTTACTACAATGAGCAGTTCTTC	TRBV4-1	TRBJ2-1	NA	TRBD2
CAISESISGRGDTQYF	TGTGCCATCAGTGAGAGCATTAGCGGGAGAGGCGATACGCAGTATTTT	TRBV10-3	TRBJ2-3	NA	TRBD2
CASSKPQANEQFF	TGTGCCAGCAGTAAGCCCCAAGCTAATGAGCAGTTCTTC	TRBV5-4	TRBJ2-1	NA	NA
CSVGRERGSETQYF	TGCAGCGTCGGTAGGGAGCGGGGGTCAGAGACCCAGTACTTC	TRBV29-1	TRBJ2-5	NA	TRBD2
CASSLTGTGRNTEAFF	TGTGCCAGCAGCTTAACCGGGACAGGGAGGAACACTGAAGCTTTCTTT	TRBV11-2	TRBJ1-1	NA	TRBD1
CASSSGSGAYEQYF	TGTGCCAGTAGTAGTGGTTCAGGTGCCTACGAGCAGTACTTC	TRBV19	TRBJ2-7	NA	NA
CASRQDRATGNTIYF	TGTGCCAGCAGACAGGACAGGGCTACCGGAAACACCATATATTTT	TRBV2	TRBJ1-3	NA	TRBD1
CAWSPVGGEGLFF	TGTGCCTGGAGCCCGGTAGGGGGCGAGGGACTGTTTTTT	TRBV30	TRBJ1-4	NA	TRBD1
CASSLRGFRETQYF	TGTGCCAGCAGCTTACGGGGGTTCAGAGAGACCCAGTACTTC	TRBV13	TRBJ2-5	NA	NA
CSSRRRTGTQETQYF	TGCAGCTCCCGCCGGCGGACAGGGACACAAGAGACCCAGTACTTC	TRBV29-1	TRBJ2-5	NA	TRBD1
CASSLLAGAYNEQFF	TGTGCCAGCAGCTTGTTAGCGGGAGCCTACAATGAGCAGTTCTTC	TRBV11-2	TRBJ2-1	NA	TRBD2
CASSSGDRGANTEAFF	TGCGCCAGCAGCAGTGGGGACAGGGGGGCGAACACTGAAGCTTTCTTT	TRBV5-1	TRBJ1-1	NA	TRBD1
CASRQDRRGPQHF	TGTGCCAGCAGGCAAGATCGGAGAGGGCCCCAGCATTTT	TRBV6-5	TRBJ1-5	NA	NA
CSASLGDSAYQPQHF	TGCAGTGCTAGTCTCGGGGACAGTGCCTATCAGCCCCAGCATTTT	TRBV20-1	TRBJ1-5	many	TRBD1
CASSQDIGGTSGYEQYF	TGTGCCAGCAGCCAAGATATCGGCGGGACTAGCGGCTACGAGCAGTACTTC	TRBV14	TRBJ2-7	NA	TRBD2
CASSRLTSGGLNTGELFF	TGCGCCAGCAGCCGCCTGACTAGCGGGGGGCTGAACACCGGGGAGCTGTTTTTT	TRBV4-1	TRBJ2-2	NA	TRBD2
CASSLAGGREQYF	TGTGCCAGCAGCTTAGCGGGAGGGAGGGAGCAGTACTTC	TRBV7-2	TRBJ2-7	NA	TRBD2
CAISEGTAPGETQYF	TGTGCCATCAGTGAAGGGACAGCCCCCGGGGAGACCCAGTACTTC	TRBV10-3	TRBJ2-5	NA	TRBD1
CASSAGSRYTF	TGTGCCAGTAGCGCAGGGTCTCGCTACACCTTC	TRBV19	TRBJ1-2	NA	NA
CASSLQGYEQYF	TGTGCCAGCAGCTTACAGGGTTACGAGCAGTACTTC	TRBV7-9	TRBJ2-7	many	NA
CASSRFSEPGQGHNSPLHF	TGTGCCAGCAGCCGATTTAGCGAGCCCGGACAGGGCCATAATTCACCCCTCCACTTT	TRBV9	TRBJ1-6	few	TRBD1
CASSAPGQWEPYGYTF	TGTGCCAGCAGCGCTCCGGGACAGTGGGAGCCCTATGGCTACACCTTC	TRBV7-9	TRBJ1-2	NA	TRBD1
CAGGGTKEGNQPQHF	TGTGCCGGGGGAGGGACAAAAGAAGGCAATCAGCCCCAGCATTTT	TRBV6-6	TRBJ1-5	NA	NA
CASSRDRARNTEAFF	TGTGCCAGTAGTAGGGACAGGGCGAGAAACACTGAAGCTTTCTTT	TRBV19	TRBJ1-1	NA	TRBD1
CASSLEAGVGDTQYF	TGTGCCAGCAGCTTAGAAGCGGGAGTGGGAGATACGCAGTATTTT	TRBV7-7	TRBJ2-3	NA	TRBD2
CASSNLAGERYEQYF	TGTGCCAGCAGCAACCTAGCGGGAGAACGCTACGAGCAGTACTTC	TRBV7-2	TRBJ2-7	NA	TRBD2
CASTRDLGGTGNNYGYTF	TGTGCCAGCACCCGGGATTTGGGCGGGACAGGGAACAACTATGGCTACACCTTC	TRBV4-2	TRBJ1-2	NA	TRBD1
CASSPQGAVGNTIYF	TGTGCCAGCAGTCCACAGGGGGCTGTAGGAAACACCATATATTTT	TRBV6-6	TRBJ1-3	NA	TRBD1
CASSLAAGGRPNEQFF	TGTGCCAGCAGCTTGGCGGCGGGAGGACGACCTAATGAGCAGTTCTTC	TRBV5-4	TRBJ2-1	NA	TRBD2
CASSEISLASDTQYF	TGTGCCAGCAGTGAAATCTCACTAGCGTCAGATACGCAGTATTTT	TRBV6-1	TRBJ2-3	NA	TRBD2
CASSLGQGRGYTF	TGCGCCAGCAGCTTGGGACAGGGCAGGGGCTACACCTTC	TRBV5-1	TRBJ1-2	NA	TRBD1
CASSPNTGERNTIYF	TGTGCCAGCTCACCTAATACAGGGGAACGAAACACCATATATTTT	TRBV18	TRBJ1-3	once	TRBD1
CASSGESTGLNEKLFF	TGTGCCAGCAGTGGCGAGTCGACAGGGCTTAATGAAAAACTGTTTTTT	TRBV6-1	TRBJ1-4	once	TRBD1
CASSFRTSGRSNEQFF	TGTGCCAGCAGTTTCCGGACTAGCGGGAGGAGTAATGAGCAGTTCTTC	TRBV6-5	TRBJ2-1	NA	TRBD2
CASSFLSGSAGELFF	TGTGCCAGCAGCTTCCTTAGCGGGTCGGCCGGGGAGCTGTTTTTT	TRBV7-2	TRBJ2-2	NA	TRBD2
CASIKPGDRDTEAFF	TGTGCCAGCATCAAACCGGGGGATAGGGACACTGAAGCTTTCTTT	TRBV4-2	TRBJ1-1	NA	NA
CAISAGRGREKLFF	TGTGCCATCAGTGCTGGCAGGGGGCGTGAAAAACTGTTTTTT	TRBV10-3	TRBJ1-4	NA	TRBD1
CSVAYRVGETQYF	TGCAGCGTTGCTTACAGGGTCGGCGAGACCCAGTACTTC	TRBV29-1	TRBJ2-5	NA	NA
CAWEWGGLNTEAFF	TGTGCCTGGGAGTGGGGGGGGTTGAACACTGAAGCTTTCTTT	TRBV30	TRBJ1-1	NA	NA
CASSGPKGQGPTDTQYF	TGTGCCAGCAGTGGTCCTAAAGGACAGGGGCCCACAGATACGCAGTATTTT	TRBV2	TRBJ2-3	once	TRBD1
CASSRTGVGNQPQHF	TGTGCCAGCAGCCGGACAGGGGTGGGAAATCAGCCCCAGCATTTT	TRBV6-5	TRBJ1-5	once	TRBD1
CASSIGGTGRGTEAFF	TGTGCCAGTAGTATAGGCGGGACAGGGCGGGGCACTGAAGCTTTCTTT	TRBV19	TRBJ1-1	once	TRBD1
CASSYQGASSYEQYF	TGTGCCAGCAGTTACCAGGGGGCGAGCTCCTACGAGCAGTACTTC	TRBV6-2/TRBV6-3	TRBJ2-7	NA	TRBD1
CASSEGGWENGYTF	TGTGCCAGCAGTGAAGGAGGGTGGGAGAATGGCTACACCTTC	TRBV6-1	TRBJ1-2	many	NA
CAISGDRLLAAKNIQYF	TGTGCCATCAGTGGGGATCGACTATTGGCGGCCAAAAACATTCAGTACTTC	TRBV10-3	TRBJ2-4	NA	NA
CASSTGQTNTEAFF	TGTGCCAGCAGCACGGGACAGACAAACACTGAAGCTTTCTTT	TRBV7-9	TRBJ1-1	few	TRBD1
CASSLTGPDTQYF	TGTGCCAGCAGTTTAACAGGGCCCGATACGCAGTATTTT	TRBV12-3/TRBV12-4	TRBJ2-3	NA	NA
CASSYPGTSGRRGGKQYF	TGTGCCAGCAGCTATCCCGGGACTAGCGGGAGGAGAGGCGGCAAGCAGTACTTC	TRBV6-2/TRBV6-3	TRBJ2-7	NA	TRBD2
CASARLQGGNQPQHF	TGTGCTAGTGCTCGGCTCCAGGGGGGCAATCAGCCCCAGCATTTT	TRBV12-5	TRBJ1-5	NA	TRBD1
CASSRYGGDTQYF	TGTGCCAGCAGCCGCTACGGGGGGGATACGCAGTATTTT	TRBV3-1/TRBV3-2	TRBJ2-3	NA	TRBD2
CASSPTETSSPLHF	TGTGCCAGCTCACCTACGGAGACGAGTTCACCCCTCCACTTT	TRBV18	TRBJ1-6	NA	NA
CASSSDRGWAYEQYF	TGTGCCAGCAGCTCTGACAGGGGATGGGCCTACGAGCAGTACTTC	TRBV7-2	TRBJ2-7	NA	TRBD1
CASSLGLGTGGYEQYF	TGTGCCAGCAGCTTAGGCCTCGGGACAGGGGGCTACGAGCAGTACTTC	TRBV7-8	TRBJ2-7	NA	TRBD1
CASSVEDRGFTGELFF	TGTGCCAGCAGCGTGGAGGACAGGGGGTTCACCGGGGAGCTGTTTTTT	TRBV9	TRBJ2-2	NA	TRBD1
CASSAPLRGGRGGNIQYF	TGTGCCAGCAGTGCCCCCCTCCGTGGGGGGCGCGGGGGGAACATTCAGTACTTC	TRBV7-2	TRBJ2-4	NA	TRBD2
CASSLAGGSTDTQYF	TGCGCCAGCAGCCTGGCGGGGGGAAGCACAGATACGCAGTATTTT	TRBV4-1	TRBJ2-3	NA	TRBD2